Sequencing of this T cell receptor beta chain was carried out in a study of blood T cell repertoires in COVID-19. Looking at the study overall: Acute-phase and convalescent COVID-19 samples originated in the United States, Italy and Spain. Sample material is recorded as cDNA or gDNA derived from T cells, B-cell-depleted T cells, or PBMCs.

In the authors' workflow: Reference gene primer amplification gave estimated nucleated cell counts. Sequenced by immunoSEQ multiplex PCR; TCRdb stores in-frame clones only, minus some. V, J and clone size are taken as reported in that table, and D and trimming were inferred from the DNA itself. Of roughly 55,000 clones listed, 70% to 90% are singletons. The sequence came from a man between 70 and 80 years old with active COVID-19. Sequencing used peripheral blood.

This CDR3 reads CASSLAGRVPETQYF. CDR3 bases: TGCGCCAGCAGCTTGGCCGGCAGGGTACCAGAGACCCAGTACTTC. The rearrangement joins TRBV5-1 to TRBJ2-5, with D maybe TRBD1 (5 bases). Per germline, CDR1 SGHRS and CDR2 YFSETQ. This CDR3 comprises 15 residues. With 0 bases removed from V and 4 bases from J, the gap between germline ends came to 13 bases.